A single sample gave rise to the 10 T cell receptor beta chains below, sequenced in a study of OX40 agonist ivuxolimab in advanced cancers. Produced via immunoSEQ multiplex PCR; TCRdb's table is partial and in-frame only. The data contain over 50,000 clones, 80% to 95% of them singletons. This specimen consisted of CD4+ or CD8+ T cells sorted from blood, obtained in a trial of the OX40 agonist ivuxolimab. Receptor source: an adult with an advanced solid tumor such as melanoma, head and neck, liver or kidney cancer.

This chain's CDR3 is CASSLSTANTGELFF. DNA of the CDR3: TGTGCCAGCAGCTTGTCAACAGCGAACACCGGGGAGCTGTTTTTT. The chain uses TRBV7-9 and TRBJ2-2; D is uncertain. Looked up from germline, CDR1 is SEHNR and CDR2 is FQNEAQ (reference sequence). V shed 3 bases and J shed 0 bases, with 8 bases lying between them. The CDR3 spans 15 residues.

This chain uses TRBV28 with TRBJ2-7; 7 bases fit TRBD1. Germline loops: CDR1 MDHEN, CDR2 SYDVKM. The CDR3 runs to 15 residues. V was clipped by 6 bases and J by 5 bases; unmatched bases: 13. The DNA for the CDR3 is TGTGCCAGCAGCTTTTACCGGGACAGTGGGGACGAGCAGTACTTC. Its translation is CASSFYRDSGDEQYF.

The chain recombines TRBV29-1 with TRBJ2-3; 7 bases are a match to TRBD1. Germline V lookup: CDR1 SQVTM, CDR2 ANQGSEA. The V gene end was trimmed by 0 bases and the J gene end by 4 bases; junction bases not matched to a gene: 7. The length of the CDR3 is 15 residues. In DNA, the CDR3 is TGCAGCGTTGAAGACTCCGGGACAGATGCAGATACGCAGTATTTT. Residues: CSVEDSGTDADTQYF.

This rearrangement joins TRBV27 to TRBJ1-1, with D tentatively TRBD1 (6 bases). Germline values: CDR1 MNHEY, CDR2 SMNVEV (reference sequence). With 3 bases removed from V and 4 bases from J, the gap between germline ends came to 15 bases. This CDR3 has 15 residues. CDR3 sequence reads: CASSFGGGASTEAFF. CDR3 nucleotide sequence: TGTGCCAGCAGTTTTGGTGGGGGCGCGAGCACTGAAGCTTTCTTT.

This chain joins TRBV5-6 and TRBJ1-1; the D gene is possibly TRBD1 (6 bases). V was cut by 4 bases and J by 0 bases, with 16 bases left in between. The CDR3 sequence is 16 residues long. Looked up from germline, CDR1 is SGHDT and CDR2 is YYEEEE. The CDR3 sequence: CASSGAGGGMNTEAFF. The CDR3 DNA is TGTGCCAGCAGCGGGGCGGGGGGCGGCATGAACACTGAAGCTTTCTTT.

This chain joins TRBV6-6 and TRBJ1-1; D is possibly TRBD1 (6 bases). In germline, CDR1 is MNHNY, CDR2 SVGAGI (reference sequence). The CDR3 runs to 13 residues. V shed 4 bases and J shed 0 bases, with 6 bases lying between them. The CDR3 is CASSWTVNTEAFF. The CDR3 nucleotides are TGTGCCAGCAGTTGGACAGTGAACACTGAAGCTTTCTTT.

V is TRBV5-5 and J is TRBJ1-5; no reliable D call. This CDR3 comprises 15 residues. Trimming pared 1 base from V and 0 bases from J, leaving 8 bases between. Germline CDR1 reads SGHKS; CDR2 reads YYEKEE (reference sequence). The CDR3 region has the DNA TGTGCCAGCAGCTTGCGAGACGGTAGCAATCAGCCCCAGCATTTT. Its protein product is CASSLRDGSNQPQHF.

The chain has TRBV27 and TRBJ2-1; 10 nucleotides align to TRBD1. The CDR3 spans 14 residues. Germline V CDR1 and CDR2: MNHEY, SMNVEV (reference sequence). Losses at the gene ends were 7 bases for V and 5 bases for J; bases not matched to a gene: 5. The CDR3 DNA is TGTGCCAGCAACCGACAGGGGGCGGACAATGAGCAGTTCTTC. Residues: CASNRQGADNEQFF.

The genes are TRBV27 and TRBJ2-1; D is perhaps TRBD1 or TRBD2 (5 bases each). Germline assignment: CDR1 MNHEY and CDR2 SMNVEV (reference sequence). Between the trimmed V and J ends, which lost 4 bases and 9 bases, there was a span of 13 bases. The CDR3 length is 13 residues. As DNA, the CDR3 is TGTGCCAGCAGTTATGAGGGGTTGAGTGAGCAGTTCTTC. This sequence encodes CASSYEGLSEQFF.

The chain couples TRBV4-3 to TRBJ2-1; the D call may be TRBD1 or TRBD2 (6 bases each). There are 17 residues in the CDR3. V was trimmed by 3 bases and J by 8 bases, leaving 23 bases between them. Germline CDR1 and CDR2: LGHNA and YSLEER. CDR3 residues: CASSQGYGTLSGDEQFF. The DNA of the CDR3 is TGCGCCAGCAGCCAGGGTTACGGGACATTATCGGGGGATGAGCAGTTCTTC.